These 12 T cell receptor beta chains share one sample of origin, sequenced in a study of T cell responses to AZD1222 COVID-19 vaccine. This table comes from immunoSEQ multiplex PCR, and its TCRdb copy is limited to in-frame clones, with some not included. The table has about 140,000 clones, 75% to 90% seen once. The specimen comprised peripheral blood, sampled on day 0 of AZD1222 vaccination. These receptors were obtained from an adult in good health.

The V and J genes are TRBV7-8 and TRBJ1-2; 8 positions agree with TRBD1. Germline V gene data show CDR1 as SGHVS and CDR2 as FQNEAQ. The J segment lost 6 bases and the V segment lost 6 bases, leaving 9 bases of the junction unmatched. The CDR3 sequence is 14 residues long. CDR3 residues: CASSRAQGVDGYTF. CDR3 DNA: TGTGCCAGCAGTAGGGCACAGGGGGTCGATGGCTACACCTTC.

V is TRBV7-2 and J is TRBJ2-3; TRBD1 aligns across 7 bases. This CDR3 is built from 17 residues. Per the germline V gene, CDR1 is SGHTA and CDR2 is FQGNSA. Trimming removed 5 bases from V and 2 bases from J; junction bases left unmatched: 13. The CDR3, as DNA: TGTGCCAGCAGCACACGTCAACGCAGGGGGTTCACAGATACGCAGTATTTT. It specifies CASSTRQRRGFTDTQYF.

The rearrangement joins TRBV5-1 to TRBJ1-2; TRBD1 agrees at 9 bases. Germline-derived CDR1 and CDR2 are SGHRS and YFSETQ. The V gene end was trimmed by 0 bases and the J gene end by 5 bases; junction bases not matched to a gene: 5. The CDR3 consists of 15 residues. Here the CDR3 reads CASSLAVGQGYGYTF. CDR3 nucleotide sequence: TGCGCCAGCAGCTTGGCAGTAGGACAGGGGTATGGCTACACCTTC. Full variable domain (outside the CDR3, taken from reference TRBV5-1 and TRBJ1-2): KAGVTQTPRYLIKTRGQQVTLSCSPISGHRSVSWYQQTPGQGLQFLFEYFSETQRNKGNFPGRFSGRQFSNSRSEMNVSTLELGDSALYLCASSLAVGQGYGYTFGSGTRLTVV.

The V call is TRBV2, the J call TRBJ1-1; 9 bases are a match to TRBD1. The V and J ends lost 6 bases and 4 bases, in that order; junction bases with no gene match: 6. Germline values: CDR1 SNHLY, CDR2 FYNNEI. The CDR3 contains 14 residues. The CDR3 region is CASSIDRGSTEAFF. The CDR3 DNA sequence: TGTGCCAGCAGCATTGACAGGGGGAGCACTGAAGCTTTCTTT.

The chain employs TRBV3-1 (or the pseudogene TRBV3-2) and TRBJ1-4, with no clear D. This CDR3 has 16 residues. The germline V gene encodes CDR1 LGHDT and CDR2 YNNKEL (reference sequence). Deletions cut 4 bases from V and 5 bases from J, with 17 bases between. The CDR3 region is CASSRLQEVGNEKLFF. DNA for the CDR3: TGTGCCAGCAGCCGCCTACAAGAGGTGGGAAATGAAAAACTGTTTTTT.

The chain recombines TRBV30 with TRBJ2-3; D uncertain. The germline V and J ends were trimmed by 1 base and 4 bases, with 12 bases remaining between them. Germline values: CDR1 GTSNPN, CDR2 SVGIG (reference sequence). The CDR3 is 14 residues long. The CDR3 loop is CAWSGASGPDTQYF. CDR3 sequence (DNA): TGTGCCTGGAGTGGTGCGTCCGGGCCAGATACGCAGTATTTT.

Only one count was recorded for this clone. This chain uses TRBV6-6 with TRBJ1-1, with D unresolved. Germline V gives CDR1 MNHNY, CDR2 SVGAGI (reference sequence). V gave up 8 bases and J gave up 1 base, with 11 bases separating them. The CDR3 covers 13 residues. The DNA for the CDR3 is TGTGCCAGCTCATTCCAGGAGAACACTGAAGCTTTCTTT. Protein: CASSFQENTEAFF.

The chain joins TRBV6-5 to TRBJ1-1; D perhaps matches TRBD1 (5 bases). The V end lost 4 bases, the J end lost 0 bases, and 12 bases lay between the germline ends. The CDR3 length is 15 residues. The germline CDR1 and CDR2 sequences are MNHEY and SVGAGI. This chain's CDR3 is CASSSGTFMNTEAFF. CDR3 nucleotide sequence: TGTGCCAGCAGTTCCGGGACTTTTATGAACACTGAAGCTTTCTTT.

The chain carries TRBV13 and TRBJ1-2; TRBD1 might be the D (5 bases). CDR1 is PRHDT and CDR2 is FYEKMQ in the germline V gene (reference sequence). The CDR3 is 13 amino acids. Trimming shortened V by 2 bases and J by 5 bases, and 9 bases separated the two germline ends. The CDR3 reads CASSLQTEYGYTF. The CDR3, as DNA: TGTGCCAGCAGCTTACAGACAGAGTATGGCTACACCTTC. Supplemented by reference TRBV13 and TRBJ1-2, the full variable domain reads AAGVIQSPRHLIKEKRETATLKCYPIPRHDTVYWYQQGPGQDPQFLISFYEKMQSDKGSIPDRFSAQQFSDYHSELNMSSLELGDSALYFCASSLQTEYGYTFGSGTRLTVV.

This chain joins TRBV27 and TRBJ1-1, with D unresolved. The CDR3 spans 13 residues. Between the trimmed V and J ends, which lost 3 bases and 1 base, there was a span of 6 bases. Germline-derived CDR1 and CDR2 are MNHEY and SMNVEV (reference sequence). DNA for the CDR3: TGTGCCAGCAGTTTCCAGAGGAACACTGAAGCTTTCTTT. It yields the protein CASSFQRNTEAFF.

V gene TRBV5-1 combines with J gene TRBJ1-3; no reliable D call. The V end lost 0 bases, the J end lost 5 bases, and 12 bases lay between the germline ends. The CDR3 has 15 amino acids. CDR1 is SGHRS and CDR2 is YFSETQ in the germline V gene. CDR3 bases: TGCGCCAGCAGCTTGGCATCCGACCAAAGAAACACCATATATTTT. Translated: CASSLASDQRNTIYF.

Points on this clone: Other DNA sequences of this sample code for an identical CDR3. The rearrangement uses TRBV7-6 and TRBJ2-7; 9 nucleotides agree with TRBD1. Germline CDR1 reads SGHVS; CDR2 reads FNYEAQ. The CDR3 is 14 amino acids. V was clipped by 1 base and J by 2 bases; unmatched bases: 0. CDR3 amino acids: CASSLDRGPYEQYF. CDR3 sequence (DNA): TGTGCCAGCAGCTTAGACAGGGGGCCCTACGAGCAGTACTTC. Using reference TRBV7-6 and TRBJ2-7 for the parts outside the CDR3, the full variable domain is GAGVSQSPRYKVTKRGQDVALRCDPISGHVSLYWYRQALGQGPEFLTYFNYEAQQDKSGLPNDRFSAERPEGSISTLTIQRTEQRDSAMYRCASSLDRGPYEQYFGPGTRLTVT.